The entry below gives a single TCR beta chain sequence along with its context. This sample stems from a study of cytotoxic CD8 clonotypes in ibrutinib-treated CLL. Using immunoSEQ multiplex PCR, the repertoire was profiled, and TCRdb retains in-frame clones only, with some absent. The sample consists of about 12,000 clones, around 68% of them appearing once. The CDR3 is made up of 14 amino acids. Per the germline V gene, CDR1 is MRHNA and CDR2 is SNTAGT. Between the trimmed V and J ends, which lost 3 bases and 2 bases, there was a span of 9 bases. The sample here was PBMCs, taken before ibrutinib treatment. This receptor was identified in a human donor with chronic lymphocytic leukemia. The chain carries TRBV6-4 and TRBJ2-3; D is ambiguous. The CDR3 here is CASSEGKDTDTQYF. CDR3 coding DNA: TGTGCCAGCAGTGAAGGAAAGGACACAGATACGCAGTATTTT.